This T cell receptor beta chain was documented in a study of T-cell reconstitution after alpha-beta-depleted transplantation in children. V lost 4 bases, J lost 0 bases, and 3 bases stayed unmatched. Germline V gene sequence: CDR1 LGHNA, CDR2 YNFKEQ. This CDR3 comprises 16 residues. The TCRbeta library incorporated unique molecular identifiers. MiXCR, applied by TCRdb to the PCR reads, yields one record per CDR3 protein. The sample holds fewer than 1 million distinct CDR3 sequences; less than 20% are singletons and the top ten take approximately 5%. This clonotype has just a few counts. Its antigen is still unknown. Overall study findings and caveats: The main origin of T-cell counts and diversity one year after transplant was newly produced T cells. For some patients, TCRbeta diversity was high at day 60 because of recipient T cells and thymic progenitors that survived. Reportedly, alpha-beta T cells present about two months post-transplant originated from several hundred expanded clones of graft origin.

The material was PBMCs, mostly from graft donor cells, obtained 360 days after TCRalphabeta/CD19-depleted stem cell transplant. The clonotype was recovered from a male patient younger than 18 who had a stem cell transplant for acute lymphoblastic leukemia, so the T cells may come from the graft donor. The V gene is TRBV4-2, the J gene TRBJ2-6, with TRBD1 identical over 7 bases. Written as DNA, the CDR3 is TGTGCCAGCAGCCGGGACAGCAGCTCTGGGGCCAACGTCCTGACTTTC. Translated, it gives CASSRDSSSGANVLTF.